These T cell receptor beta chains were read from a single sample in a study of CD8+ T cells in alopecia areata. Repertoires were generated with immunoSEQ multiplex PCR, while TCRdb's copy carries only in-frame clones and drops some. The sample comprises 100,000 to 150,000 clones, roughly 54% of which are singletons, and less than 5.5% rests with the top ten. This specimen was CD4+ T cells sorted from blood, taken at week 0. The receptors derive from a human donor with alopecia areata. CDR3s include the opening cysteine and the closing phenylalanine or tryptophan. The order of the fields is CDR3 length, J gene, D gene, V gene, clone size, CDR3 protein, CDR3 DNA. The D gene is left open where the match is weak. Clone size is not always given. Where it is, it says once, few, many or a class for expanded clones.

13,TRBJ2-7,TRBD2,TRBV5-1,.,CASSLAGGDEQYF,TGCGCCAGCAGCTTAGCGGGAGGGGACGAGCAGTACTTC
14,TRBJ2-3,TRBD2,TRBV6-5,.,CASSVREGTDTQYF,TGTGCCAGCAGTGTACGGGAGGGAACAGATACGCAGTATTTT
17,TRBJ1-4,.,TRBV5-1,.,CASSLRGEGHDNEKLFF,TGCGCCAGCAGTTTACGGGGTGAGGGGCACGATAATGAAAAACTGTTTTTT
12,TRBJ1-2,.,TRBV5-1,.,CASSPQGYGYTF,TGCGCCAGCAGCCCTCAGGGTTATGGCTACACCTTC
13,TRBJ2-5,.,TRBV10-3,.,CAISAEYQETQYF,TGTGCCATCAGTGCAGAGTACCAAGAGACCCAGTACTTC
15,TRBJ2-7,.,TRBV5-1,.,CASSPKSREVYEQYF,TGCGCCAGCAGCCCCAAGTCCAGGGAGGTTTACGAGCAGTACTTC
14,TRBJ2-5,.,TRBV5-1,.,CASSLALAQETQYF,TGCGCCAGCAGCTTGGCTTTGGCACAAGAGACCCAGTACTTC
13,TRBJ1-2,TRBD1,TRBV30,once,CAWSVQGAHGYTF,TGTGCCTGGAGTGTACAGGGGGCCCATGGCTACACCTTC
15,TRBJ2-7,.,TRBV4-1,.,CASSQIWQGRREQYF,TGCGCCAGCAGCCAAATCTGGCAGGGCCGGCGCGAGCAGTACTTC
13,TRBJ2-3,.,TRBV5-5,few,CASSLGLVDTQYF,TGTGCCAGCAGCTTGGGCCTCGTGGATACGCAGTATTTT
18,TRBJ2-7,TRBD1,TRBV5-7,few,CASSSASSRTGTGACMYF,TGTGCCAGCAGCTCGGCCAGTTCCCGAACCGGGACAGGGGCCTGTATGTACTTC
12,TRBJ1-2,.,TRBV29-1,.,CSVSAANYGYTF,TGCAGCGTTTCGGCAGCAAACTATGGCTACACCTTC
16,TRBJ1-4,.,TRBV4-2,few,CASSQVGQATNEKLFF,TGTGCCAGCAGCCAAGTAGGTCAGGCAACTAATGAAAAACTGTTTTTT
12,TRBJ2-3,.,TRBV15,few,CATSEGRDTQYF,TGTGCCACCAGCGAAGGGAGGGATACGCAGTATTTT
13,TRBJ1-3,.,TRBV18,.,CASSPGPGNTIYF,TGTGCCAGCTCACCCGGACCAGGAAACACCATATATTTT
15,TRBJ2-2,.,TRBV19,.,CASRIGGSGTGELFF,TGTGCCAGTAGAATCGGCGGGTCGGGCACCGGGGAGCTGTTTTTT
14,TRBJ1-3,.,TRBV23-1,few,CASSNQGSGNTIYF,TGCGCCAGCTCGAATCAGGGGAGCGGAAACACCATATATTTT
14,TRBJ1-2,.,TRBV7-2,few,CASSLDNGEDRYTF,TGTGCCAGCAGCTTGGACAACGGGGAAGATCGCTACACCTTC
10,TRBJ1-4,.,TRBV2,.,CASNREKLFF,TGTGCCAGCAACCGCGAAAAACTGTTTTTT
11,TRBJ2-5,.,TRBV20-1,.,CSASNRGTQYF,TGCAGTGCTAGTAATAGAGGGACCCAGTACTTC
11,TRBJ1-5,.,TRBV7-9,.,CASSDRGPQHF,TGTGCCAGCAGTGACCGGGGGCCCCAGCATTTT
15,TRBJ2-7,.,TRBV4-2,.,CASSQTRDGTYEQYF,TGTGCCAGCAGCCAGACCCGGGACGGAACCTACGAGCAGTACTTC
16,TRBJ2-2,.,TRBV10-3,few,CAISQQGDANTGELFF,TGTGCCATCAGCCAGCAGGGTGACGCGAACACCGGGGAGCTGTTTTTT
16,TRBJ1-2,TRBD1,TRBV28,few,CASSVRGQGTIHGYTF,TGTGCCAGCAGCGTCCGGGGACAGGGAACGATTCATGGCTACACCTTC
15,TRBJ2-6,.,TRBV7-8,.,CASSSFNSGANVLTF,TGTGCCAGCAGCTCATTTAACTCTGGGGCCAACGTCCTGACTTTC
16,TRBJ2-4,.,TRBV28,.,CASSLTGHRAKNIQYF,TGTGCCAGCAGCCTTACGGGACACCGAGCCAAAAACATTCAGTACTTC
15,TRBJ2-1,TRBD1,TRBV7-9,few,CASSLGQTIYNEQFF,TGTGCCAGCAGCTTGGGACAGACCATCTACAATGAGCAGTTCTTC
15,TRBJ2-7,TRBD2,TRBV18,few,CASSPTSADSYEQYF,TGTGCCAGCTCACCAACTAGCGCGGACTCCTACGAGCAGTACTTC
16,TRBJ2-1,TRBD1,TRBV4-2,.,CASSQMGTGSEGEQFF,TGTGCCAGCAGCCAAATGGGGACAGGGTCGGAAGGTGAGCAGTTCTTC